These 8 T cell receptor beta chains originate from one sample sequenced in a study of blood T cell repertoires in COVID-19. Libraries were prepared by immunoSEQ multiplex PCR; TCRdb keeps only in-frame clonotypes and omits some of them. The table records 200,000 to 300,000 clones, approximately 89% of them present only once. Sequences were obtained from PBMCs or T cells enriched from blood (not recorded which). All receptors derive from a woman under 30 who had recovered from COVID-19.

This chain uses TRBV5-4 with TRBJ2-7; TRBD1 matches at 9 bases. This CDR3 spans 15 amino acids. The germline V gene has CDR1 SGHNT and CDR2 YYREEE (reference sequence). V trimming: 1 base; J trimming: 4 bases; junction bases outside the gene matches: 6. In DNA form, the CDR3 reads TGTGCCAGCAGCTTGTTGGGGACAGGGAGGTACGAGCAGTACTTC. It encodes CASSLLGTGRYEQYF.

The V call is TRBV19, the J call TRBJ2-7; 8 bases map to TRBD1. CDR3 size: 15 residues. Germline CDR1 is LNHDA and CDR2 is SQIVND (reference sequence). J lost 4 bases, V lost 3 bases, and 8 bases had no gene match. CDR3 coding DNA: TGTGCCAGTAGTATCGGGACAGGTAGTGGGTACGAGCAGTACTTC. It is translated as CASSIGTGSGYEQYF.

The chain has TRBV4-3 and TRBJ2-7; 7 bases align to TRBD1. Germline-derived CDR1 and CDR2 are LGHNA and YSLEER. After removal of 0 bases from V and 3 bases from J, the junction contained 5 bases not matched to a gene. CDR3 size: 15 residues. The CDR3 nucleotides read TGCGCCAGCAGCCAAGATGTAGGGGGCCACTACGAGCAGTACTTC. It is translated as CASSQDVGGHYEQYF.

The J gene is TRBJ2-5, the V gene TRBV2; D perhaps matches TRBD1 (6 bases). In germline, CDR1 is SNHLY, CDR2 FYNNEI. This CDR3 contains 15 residues. Deletions cut 8 bases from V and 4 bases from J, with 20 bases between. CDR3 protein: CASAGGPGQGETQYF. CDR3 coding DNA: TGTGCCAGCGCGGGTGGGCCGGGACAAGGAGAGACCCAGTACTTC.

The CDR3 reads CASSPHTRQDTDTQYF. The CDR3 nucleotides read TGTGCCAGCAGTCCTCACACACGGCAGGACACAGATACGCAGTATTTT. This chain connects TRBV25-1 to TRBJ2-3; D unclear. The CDR3 consists of 16 residues. The germline V and J ends were trimmed by 5 bases and 2 bases, with 17 bases remaining between them. Germline CDR1 MGHDK, CDR2 SYGVNS.

The chain combines TRBV19 with TRBJ1-5, with D possibly being TRBD1 (6 bases). Trimming removed 4 bases from V and 4 bases from J, with 11 bases in between. CDR1 is LNHDA, CDR2 SQIVND, per germline (reference sequence). The CDR3 totals 14 residues. This CDR3 is CASSTGQLNQPQHF. The CDR3 DNA sequence: TGTGCCAGTAGTACCGGACAGCTAAATCAGCCCCAGCATTTT.

J is TRBJ1-2 and V is TRBV6-2 or TRBV6-3; 8 nucleotides align to TRBD1. The CDR3 is made up of 15 amino acids. J gave up 3 bases and V 5 bases, and 8 bases lay outside the gene matches. Germline V lookup: CDR1 MNHEY, CDR2 SVGEGT. The DNA for the CDR3 is TGTGCCAGCAGTCTGGTGGACAGGGACCACTATGGCTACACCTTC. Protein sequence: CASSLVDRDHYGYTF.

The chain recombines TRBV7-2 with TRBJ2-1; D perhaps matches TRBD2 (6 bases). The V gene's germline CDR1 is SGHTA and CDR2 FQGNSA. This CDR3 region has 14 residues. V dropped 0 bases and J dropped 3 bases, with 6 bases sitting between them. The CDR3 protein is CASSLARDYNEQFF. CDR3 in DNA: TGTGCCAGCAGCTTAGCGCGGGACTACAATGAGCAGTTCTTC.